This T cell receptor beta chain emerged from a study of T cell repertoires in cytomegalovirus infection. MiXCR, run by TCRdb on the reads, gives a single entry per CDR3 protein. The table shows 400,000 or so distinct CDR3 sequences, with approximately 31% occurring only once. The CDR3 totals 14 residues. From germline, CDR1 is SGHVS and CDR2 FNYEAQ. The V segment lost 1 base and the J segment 5 bases; nucleotides outside the gene matches: 4. This clonotype has ten or more counts. This chain links TRBV7-6 with TRBJ2-5; TRBD1 matches 7 bases. Specimen: PBMCs. The receptor was isolated from a human donor in good health (CMV status not recorded). Some clones in this sample may be carry-over from other donors' samples. The CDR3 nucleotides are TGTGCCAGCAGCTTAGGGACAGGCCGGGAGACCCAGTACTTC. It is translated as CASSLGTGRETQYF.